These T cell receptor beta chains were read from a single sample in a study of spatial heterogeneity in lung cancer. TCRdb itself ran the 5' RACE reads through MiXCR, one entry per CDR3 protein. Among about 9,200 distinct CDR3 sequences, roughly 8.4% were seen once, and the ten largest hold around a quarter. Sequencing used lung tumor tissue, obtained at surgery. The source of these receptors is a male donor with early-stage non-small cell lung cancer. The CDR3 runs from the conserved cysteine through the conserved F or W. Each record gives: V gene, CDR3 protein.

>TRBV29-1
CSVRDRGPSYEQYF
>TRBV28
CASSLHYNQPQHF
>TRBV5-1
CASSLGTEGNTIYF
>TRBV4-3
CASSQDRGQGQYF
>TRBV10-3
CAISEFEGLAGGRFF
>TRBV10-1
CASGGSSYNEQFF
>TRBV6-1
CASSETGSNSPLHF
>TRBV3-1
CASSQVEAGEGEQYF
>TRBV20-1
CSAPAPPTYEQYF
>TRBV28
CASHYYRGWKTEAFF
>TRBV30
CAWSSELTIQYF
>TRBV28
CASSFPPAGVSDTQYF
>TRBV12-3/TRBV12-4
CASKIRGRGYTF
>TRBV5-1
CASSQGQGATEAFF
>TRBV7-8
CASSLAIASGGALRAKNIQYF
>TRBV3-1
CASSQQASNYGYTF
>TRBV29-1
CSALGGRRNNGYTF
>TRBV20-1
CSAPALAGGPVDTQYF
>TRBV7-2
CASSVTSGGRYNEQFF
>TRBV10-3
CAIRDSLAGETQYF
>TRBV3-1
CASSQDTDEQYF
>TRBV5-4
CASSGMTSPDTQYF
>TRBV27
CASSYRGPIYEQYF
>TRBV18
CASSPRTSGGAGTDTQYF
>TRBV10-3
CAISEQATSGGAKNIQYF
>TRBV12-3/TRBV12-4
CASSLAEQETQYF